This paragraph covers one T cell receptor beta chain sequence. Its antigen is still unknown. No base quality values were provided; no much bigger clone lies one nucleotide off. Explained via the paper, the time point label denotes: baseline before first vaccination. Samples from vaccinated people were obtained from the UK trials COV001 and COV002, which included a single-blind randomized controlled phase 2/3 trial of AZD1222 (ChAdOx1 nCoV-19) in healthy adults. Trial participant PBMC samples were collected at day 0 and day 28 after the second dose for TCRbeta chain sequencing. Trimming at the junction amounts to 5 bases on V and 6 bases on J, and the germline ends lie 7 bases apart. From a lookup of the germline V gene (reference sequence), CDR1 and CDR2 are MNHNY and SVGAGI. The CDR3 covers 12 residues, taking in both the cysteine and the phenylalanine. Only the CDR3 portion is preserved as DNA: 36 bases, with reading frame beginning at the first base.

The record originates from a study of T cell responses to AZD1222 COVID-19 vaccine (dated by TCRdb to the early 2020s). Study-wide context: Because spike-specific TCR depth and breadth did not differ between the two schedules, AZD1222 recipients who got a second dose at roughly 4 weeks were pooled with those who got a second dose at roughly 12 weeks. TCR sequencing was performed for more than 230 trial participants, of whom around 200 were given two doses of AZD1222 and approximately 25 were given two doses of MenACWY control vaccine. Trial participants were enrolled into age subgroups of 18-55, 56-69 and 70-plus years, which contained 148, 28 and 57 TCR-sequenced participants, respectively.

Study-wide conclusions, independent of this receptor: In the small 56-69-year group, the increase in depth fell short of significance, most likely because of low power. Conclusions about previously exposed vaccinees were limited because only six or seven AZD1222 recipients were SARS-CoV-2 seropositive at baseline. Most participants were white British and females outnumbered males, and the authors suggested that clonal diversity may have been underestimated. Because no day 14 peak-response samples were available, repertoires were characterized only after the peak T cell response. After two AZD1222 doses, spike-specific TCR breadth and depth were significantly higher than at day 0 and than in MenACWY recipients. Reportedly, close to half of the unique spike-specific TCRs recognized epitopes lying outside the regions that are mutated in the B.1.351 and B.1.1.7 variants. The vaccine-associated CD4 TCRs covered the entire spike protein, and the dominant responses fell in regions 160-218 and 743-854.

The CDR3 regions of human TCRbeta chains were subjected to immunosequencing. The original pipeline was this. Repertoire TCRs were matched against a reference library of SARS-CoV-2-specific TCRs generated with the MIRA antigen-specificity platform. Breadth was defined as the fraction of unique TCRs that were SARS-CoV-2-associated. Depth was defined as the fraction of total T cells that were SARS-CoV-2-associated. Using the MIRA data, each spike-specific TCR was mapped to the spike region that the TCR reacts to and placed in a CD4 or CD8 class. Log10-transformed breadth and depth values were compared by one-way ANOVA with Sidak's multiple comparisons tests. Imported from immuneACCESS, the table was reduced by TCRdb to in-frame sequences with V and J called. These copies leave out some clones; in studies compared against another copy, an unresolved V gene accounts for under half, and the cause of the remainder is not known. V and J calls and clone size come straight from that table; D and trimming were deduced from the DNA. Across this sample there are about 97,000 clones, with roughly 88% seen only once. The top ten clones comprise approximately 2.8% of the sample.

Sample: peripheral blood, taken on day 0 of AZD1222 vaccination. Here the chain combines TRBV6-6 and TRBJ2-2; the D gene is possibly TRBD1, with 6 bases matching. This clonotype was obtained from an adult in good health. The CDR3 protein is CASSRGSGELFF. Read as DNA, the sequence is TGTGCCAGCAGTAGGGGGTCCGGGGAGCTGTTTTTT.